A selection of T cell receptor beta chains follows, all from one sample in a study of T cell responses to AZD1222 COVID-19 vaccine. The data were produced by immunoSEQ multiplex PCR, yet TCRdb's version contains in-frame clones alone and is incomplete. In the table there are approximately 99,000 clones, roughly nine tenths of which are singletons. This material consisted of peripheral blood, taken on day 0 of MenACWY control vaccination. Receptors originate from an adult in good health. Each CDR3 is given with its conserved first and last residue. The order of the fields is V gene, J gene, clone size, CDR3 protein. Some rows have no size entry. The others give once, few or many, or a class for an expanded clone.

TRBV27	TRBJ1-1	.	CASRRGYGNTEAFF
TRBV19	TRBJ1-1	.	CASTPSKGWGNTEAFF
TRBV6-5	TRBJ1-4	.	CASRDSWEKLFF
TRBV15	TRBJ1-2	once	CATSILRQGSLGTF
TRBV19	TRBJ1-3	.	CASSIFAGGSGNTIYF
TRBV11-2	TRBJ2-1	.	CASSRSYNEQFF
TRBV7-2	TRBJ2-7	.	CASRETSQAYEQYF
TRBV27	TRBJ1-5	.	CASSLSRGANQPQHF
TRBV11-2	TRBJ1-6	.	CASSLGPYNSPLHF
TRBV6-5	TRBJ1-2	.	CASSYFGGRYGYTF
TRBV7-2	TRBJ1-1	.	CASSRNSQASNTEAFF
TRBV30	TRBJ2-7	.	CARGQGYEQYF
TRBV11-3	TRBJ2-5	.	CASSPGGGTTQYF
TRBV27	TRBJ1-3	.	CASSLSWRGISGNTIYF
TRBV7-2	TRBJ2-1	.	CASTLPSYNEQFF
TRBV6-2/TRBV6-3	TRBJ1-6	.	CASSYWGLDSPLHF
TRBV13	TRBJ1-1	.	CASSLAPPGTLNTEAFF
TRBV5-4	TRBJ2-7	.	CASREGLSYEQYF
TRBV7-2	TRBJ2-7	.	CASSSHQSSYEQYF
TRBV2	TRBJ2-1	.	CASSTGTYNEQFF
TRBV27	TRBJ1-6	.	CASTHVENSPLHF
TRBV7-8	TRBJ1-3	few	CASSLARGTGNTIYF
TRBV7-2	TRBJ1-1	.	CASSSRTNTEAFF
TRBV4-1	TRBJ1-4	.	CASSHGGGEKLFF
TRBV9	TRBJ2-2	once	CASSVEFGGGELFF
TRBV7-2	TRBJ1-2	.	CASRPYSGGDGYTF
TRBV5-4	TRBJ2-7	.	CASSAPGLGFYEQYF
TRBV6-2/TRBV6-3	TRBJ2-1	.	CASSQASDRSYNEQFF
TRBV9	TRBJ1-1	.	CASSVGVAMNTEAFF
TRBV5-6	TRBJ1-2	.	CASSFSIGRYGYTF
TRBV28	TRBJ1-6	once	CASSILRSSYNSPLHF
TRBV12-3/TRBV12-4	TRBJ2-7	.	CASSLIFHEQYF
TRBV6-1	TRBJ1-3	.	CASSDGQTGNTIYF
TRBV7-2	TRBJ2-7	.	CASSLSEEQYF
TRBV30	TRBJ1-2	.	CAWSPGTGTGYTF
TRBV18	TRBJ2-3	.	CASSPSSADTQYF
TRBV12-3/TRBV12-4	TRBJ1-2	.	CASIAGEKGYTF
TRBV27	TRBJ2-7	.	CASSRPRLRDRGHEQYF
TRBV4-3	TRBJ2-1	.	CASSLSMDRLYNEQFF
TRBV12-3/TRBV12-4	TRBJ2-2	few	CASTDSNTGELFF
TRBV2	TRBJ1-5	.	CASSADSNQPQHF
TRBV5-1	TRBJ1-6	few	CASSLATGYNSPLHF
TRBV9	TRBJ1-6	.	CASSTGTARSYNSPLHF
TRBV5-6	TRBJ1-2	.	CASRPRDRGGYTF
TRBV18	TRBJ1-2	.	CASSLRTGDGYTF
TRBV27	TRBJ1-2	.	CATLDRQGGYGYTF
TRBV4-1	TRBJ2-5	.	CASSQGDGTQYF
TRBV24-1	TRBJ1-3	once	CATSDHGVGSSGNTIYF
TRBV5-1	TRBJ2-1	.	CASTLAGGRNEQFF
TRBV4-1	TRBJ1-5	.	CASSIDRARRGNQPQHF